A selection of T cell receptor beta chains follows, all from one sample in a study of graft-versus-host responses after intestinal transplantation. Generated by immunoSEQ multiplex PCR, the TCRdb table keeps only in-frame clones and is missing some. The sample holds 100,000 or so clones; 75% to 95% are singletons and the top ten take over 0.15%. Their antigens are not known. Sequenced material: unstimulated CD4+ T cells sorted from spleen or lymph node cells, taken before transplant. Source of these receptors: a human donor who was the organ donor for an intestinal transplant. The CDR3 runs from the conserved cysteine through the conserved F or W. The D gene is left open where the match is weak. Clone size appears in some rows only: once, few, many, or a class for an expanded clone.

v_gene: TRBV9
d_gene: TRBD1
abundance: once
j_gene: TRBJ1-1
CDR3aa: CASSVGQGLMNTEAFF
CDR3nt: TGTGCCAGCAGCGTAGGACAGGGCCTCATGAACACTGAAGCTTTCTTT

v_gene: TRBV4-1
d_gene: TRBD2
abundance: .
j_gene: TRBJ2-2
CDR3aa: CASGIERGYTGELFF
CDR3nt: TGCGCCAGCGGAATAGAGCGGGGGTACACCGGGGAGCTGTTTTTT

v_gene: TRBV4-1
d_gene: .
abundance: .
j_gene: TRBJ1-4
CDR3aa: CASSPVGGTNEKLFF
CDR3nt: TGCGCCAGCAGCCCCGTGGGGGGAACTAATGAAAAACTGTTTTTT

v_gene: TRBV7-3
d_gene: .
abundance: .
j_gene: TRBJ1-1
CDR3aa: CASSSSASYGEAFF
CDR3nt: TGTGCCAGCAGCTCCTCTGCCTCGTACGGTGAAGCTTTCTTT

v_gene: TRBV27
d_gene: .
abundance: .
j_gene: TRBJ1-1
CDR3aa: CASNPGWGREATEAFF
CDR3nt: TGTGCCAGCAACCCGGGGTGGGGGCGCGAGGCCACTGAAGCTTTCTTT

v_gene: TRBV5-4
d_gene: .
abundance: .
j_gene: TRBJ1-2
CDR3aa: CASSLGTSGDYGYTF
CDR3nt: TGTGCCAGCAGCTTGGGGACATCTGGGGACTATGGCTACACCTTC

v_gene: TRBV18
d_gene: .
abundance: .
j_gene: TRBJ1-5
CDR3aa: CASSSIRVSNNQPQHF
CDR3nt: TGTGCCAGCTCATCGATCCGGGTTAGCAATAATCAGCCCCAGCATTTT

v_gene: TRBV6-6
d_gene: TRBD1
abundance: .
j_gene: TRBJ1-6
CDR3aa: CASRSGGTSPLHF
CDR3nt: TGTGCCAGCAGATCAGGGGGGACTTCACCCCTCCACTTT

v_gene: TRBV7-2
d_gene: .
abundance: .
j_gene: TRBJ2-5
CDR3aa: CASSLSETQYF
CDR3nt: TGTGCCAGCAGCTTATCGGAGACCCAGTACTTC

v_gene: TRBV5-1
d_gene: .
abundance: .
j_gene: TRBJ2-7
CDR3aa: CASSLSAVRSYEQYF
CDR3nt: TGCGCCAGCAGCTTATCGGCGGTGCGCTCCTACGAGCAGTACTTC

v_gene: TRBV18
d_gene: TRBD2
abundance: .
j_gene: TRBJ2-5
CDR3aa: CASSPWGLTQQETQYF
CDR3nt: TGTGCCAGCTCACCTTGGGGACTAACCCAACAAGAGACCCAGTACTTC

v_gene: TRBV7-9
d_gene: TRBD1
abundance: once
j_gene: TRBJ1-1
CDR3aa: CASRRTGVSTEAFF
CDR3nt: TGTGCCAGCAGACGGACAGGGGTCTCCACTGAAGCTTTCTTT

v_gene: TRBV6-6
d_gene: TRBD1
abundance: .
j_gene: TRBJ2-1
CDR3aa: CASSLDRGHYNEQFF
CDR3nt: TGTGCCAGCAGTTTGGACAGGGGACACTACAATGAGCAGTTCTTC

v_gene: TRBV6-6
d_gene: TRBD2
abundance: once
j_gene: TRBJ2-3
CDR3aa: CASRNRGEGEGDTQYF
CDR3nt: TGTGCCAGCAGGAACCGCGGGGAGGGTGAGGGAGATACGCAGTATTTT

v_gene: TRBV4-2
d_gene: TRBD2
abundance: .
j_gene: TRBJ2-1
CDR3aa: CASRTSGDNEQFF
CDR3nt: TGTGCCAGCAGGACTAGCGGAGACAATGAGCAGTTCTTC

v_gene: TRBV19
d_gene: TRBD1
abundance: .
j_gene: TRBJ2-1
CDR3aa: CASSIRDSLNEQFF
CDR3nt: TGTGCCAGTAGTATAAGGGACAGCCTTAATGAGCAGTTCTTC

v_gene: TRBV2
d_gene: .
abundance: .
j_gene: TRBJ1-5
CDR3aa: CASSERTNQPQHF
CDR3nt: TGTGCCAGCAGTGAAAGGACTAATCAGCCCCAGCATTTT

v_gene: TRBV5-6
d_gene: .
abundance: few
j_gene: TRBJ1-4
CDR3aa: CASSLQQLNEKLFF
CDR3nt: TGTGCCAGCAGCTTGCAACAGCTGAATGAAAAACTGTTTTTT

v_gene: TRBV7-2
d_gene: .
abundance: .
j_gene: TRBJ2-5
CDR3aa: CASSWGWGGADETQYF
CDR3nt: TGTGCCAGCAGCTGGGGCTGGGGGGGGGCGGACGAGACCCAGTACTTC

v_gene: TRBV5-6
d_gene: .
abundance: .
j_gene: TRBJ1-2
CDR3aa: CASSLTGHYGYTF
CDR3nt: TGTGCCAGCAGCTTGACAGGTCACTATGGCTACACCTTC

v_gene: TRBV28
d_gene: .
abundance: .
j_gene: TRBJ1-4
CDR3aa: CASSPADFVGRSLGKLFF
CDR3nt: TGTGCCAGCAGTCCAGCGGATTTCGTAGGCAGGTCTCTCGGAAAACTGTTTTTT

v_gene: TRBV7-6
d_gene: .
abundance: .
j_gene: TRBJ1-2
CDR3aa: CASSLVVGGNYGYTF
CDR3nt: TGTGCCAGCAGCTTAGTAGTCGGGGGGAACTATGGCTACACCTTC

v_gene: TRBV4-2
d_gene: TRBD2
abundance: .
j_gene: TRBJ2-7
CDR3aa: CASSQRGGTSGAYEQYF
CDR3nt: TGTGCCAGCAGCCAGAGGGGGGGGACTAGCGGGGCGTACGAGCAGTACTTC

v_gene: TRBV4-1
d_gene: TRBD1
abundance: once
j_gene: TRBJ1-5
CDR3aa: CASSPVDRGLVVGNQPQHF
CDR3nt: TGCGCCAGCAGCCCAGTGGACAGGGGTCTCGTTGTGGGTAATCAGCCCCAGCATTTT

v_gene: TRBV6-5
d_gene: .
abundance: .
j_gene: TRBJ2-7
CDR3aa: CASSYSEGSYEQYF
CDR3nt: TGTGCCAGCAGTTACTCGGAGGGTTCCTACGAGCAGTACTTC

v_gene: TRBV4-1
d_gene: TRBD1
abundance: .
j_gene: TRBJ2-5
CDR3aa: CASSPRQGAFIVETQYF
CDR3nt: TGCGCCAGCAGCCCAAGACAGGGGGCCTTCATTGTGGAGACCCAGTACTTC

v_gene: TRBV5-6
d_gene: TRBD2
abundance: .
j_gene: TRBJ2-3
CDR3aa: CASSLAGADTQYF
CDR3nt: TGTGCCAGCAGCTTAGCGGGGGCAGATACGCAGTATTTT

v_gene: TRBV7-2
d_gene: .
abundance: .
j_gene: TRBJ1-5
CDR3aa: CASSLVGVGGEPQHF
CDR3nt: TGTGCCAGCAGCTTAGTGGGGGTGGGGGGGGAGCCCCAGCATTTT

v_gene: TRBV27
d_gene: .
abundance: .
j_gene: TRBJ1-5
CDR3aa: CASSPWAGQPQHF
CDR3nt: TGTGCCAGCAGCCCTTGGGCTGGGCAGCCCCAGCATTTT

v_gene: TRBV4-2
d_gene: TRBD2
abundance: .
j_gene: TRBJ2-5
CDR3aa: CASSHGTSGGDETQYF
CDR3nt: TGTGCCAGCAGCCATGGGACTAGCGGGGGGGATGAGACCCAGTACTTC

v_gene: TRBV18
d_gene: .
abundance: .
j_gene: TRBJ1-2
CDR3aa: CASSPLAVYGYTF
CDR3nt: TGTGCCAGCTCACCCCTGGCGGTTTATGGCTACACCTTC

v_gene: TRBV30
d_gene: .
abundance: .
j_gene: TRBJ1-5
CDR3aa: CAWISFRWCNQPQHF
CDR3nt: TGTGCCTGGATTTCTTTCAGATGGTGCAATCAGCCCCAGCATTTT

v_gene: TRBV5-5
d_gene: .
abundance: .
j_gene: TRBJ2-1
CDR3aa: CASSPSSLRVDYNEQFF
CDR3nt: TGTGCCAGCAGCCCGTCTAGCTTAAGAGTGGACTACAATGAGCAGTTCTTC

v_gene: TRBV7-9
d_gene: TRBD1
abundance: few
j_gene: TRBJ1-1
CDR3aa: CASSRRTGGLTEAFF
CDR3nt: TGTGCCAGCAGCCGCCGGACAGGGGGCCTCACTGAAGCTTTCTTT

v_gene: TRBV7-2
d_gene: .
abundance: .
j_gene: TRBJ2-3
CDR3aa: CASSPDRLTDTQYF
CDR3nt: TGTGCCAGCAGCCCCGACAGGCTCACAGATACGCAGTATTTT

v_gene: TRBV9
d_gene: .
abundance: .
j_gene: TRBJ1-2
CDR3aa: CASSVGGGWDGYTF
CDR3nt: TGTGCCAGCAGCGTAGGAGGGGGTTGGGATGGCTACACCTTC

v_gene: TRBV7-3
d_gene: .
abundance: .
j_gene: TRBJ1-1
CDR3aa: CASSLQVNTEAFF
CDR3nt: TGTGCCAGCAGCTTACAGGTGAACACTGAAGCTTTCTTT

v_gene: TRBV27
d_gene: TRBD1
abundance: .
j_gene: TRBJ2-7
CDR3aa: CASRGGTGGRLGYEQYF
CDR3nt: TGTGCCAGCAGAGGGGGGACAGGAGGCCGTCTTGGTTACGAGCAGTACTTC

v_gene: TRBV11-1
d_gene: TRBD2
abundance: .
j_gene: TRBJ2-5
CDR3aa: CASSRSGGSQETQYF
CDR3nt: TGTGCCAGCAGCCGTAGCGGGGGGTCCCAAGAGACCCAGTACTTC

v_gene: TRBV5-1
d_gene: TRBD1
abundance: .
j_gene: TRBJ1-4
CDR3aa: CASSLSIRTGGPSNEKLFF
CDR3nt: TGCGCCAGCAGCTTATCCATTCGGACAGGGGGACCGTCTAATGAAAAACTGTTTTTT

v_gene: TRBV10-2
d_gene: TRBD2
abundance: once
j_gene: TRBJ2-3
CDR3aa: CASRGGTSGTDTQYF
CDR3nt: TGCGCCAGCAGGGGAGGGACTAGCGGCACAGATACGCAGTATTTT

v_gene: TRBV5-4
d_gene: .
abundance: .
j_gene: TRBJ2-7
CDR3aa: CASSFWGGANYEQYF
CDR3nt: TGTGCCAGCAGCTTCTGGGGGGGGGCAAACTACGAGCAGTACTTC

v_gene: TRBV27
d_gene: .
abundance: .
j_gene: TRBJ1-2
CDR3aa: CASSLSGRPADGYTF
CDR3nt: TGTGCCAGCAGTTTATCGGGCAGGCCCGCTGATGGCTACACCTTC

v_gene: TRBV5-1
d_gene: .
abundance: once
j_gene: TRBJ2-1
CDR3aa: CASSRGGGLDEQFF
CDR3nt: TGCGCCAGCAGTCGAGGGGGGGGCCTCGATGAGCAGTTCTTC

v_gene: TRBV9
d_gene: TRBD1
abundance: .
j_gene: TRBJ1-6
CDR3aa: CASSQQGVYSPLHF
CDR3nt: TGTGCCAGCAGCCAACAGGGGGTTTATTCACCCCTCCACTTT

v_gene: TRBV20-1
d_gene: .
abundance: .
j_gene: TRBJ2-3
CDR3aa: CSAADSSTQYF
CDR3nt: TGCAGTGCCGCGGACTCGTCCACGCAGTATTTT

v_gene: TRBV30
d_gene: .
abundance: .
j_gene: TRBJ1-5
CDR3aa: CAWTGANGQPQHF
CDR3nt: TGTGCCTGGACAGGGGCGAACGGTCAGCCCCAGCATTTT

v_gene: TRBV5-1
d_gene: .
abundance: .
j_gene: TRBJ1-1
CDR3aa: CASSPTGNTEAFF
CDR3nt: TGCGCCAGCAGCCCTACGGGAAACACTGAAGCTTTCTTT

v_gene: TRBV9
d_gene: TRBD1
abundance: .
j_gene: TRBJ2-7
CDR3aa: CASSVRETGPYEQYF
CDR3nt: TGTGCCAGCAGCGTAAGGGAGACAGGGCCGTACGAGCAGTACTTC

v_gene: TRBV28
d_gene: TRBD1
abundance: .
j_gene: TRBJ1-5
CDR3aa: CASSLIGTGNNQPQHF
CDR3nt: TGTGCCAGCAGTTTAATCGGGACAGGTAACAATCAGCCCCAGCATTTT

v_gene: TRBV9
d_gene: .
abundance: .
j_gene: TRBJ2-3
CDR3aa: CASSPEVGRTDTQYF
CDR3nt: TGTGCCAGCAGCCCCGAGGTCGGCCGCACAGATACGCAGTATTTT

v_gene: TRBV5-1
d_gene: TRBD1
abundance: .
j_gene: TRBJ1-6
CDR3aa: CASSTGASYNSPLHF
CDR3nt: TGCGCCAGCAGTACAGGGGCCTCCTATAATTCACCCCTCCACTTT

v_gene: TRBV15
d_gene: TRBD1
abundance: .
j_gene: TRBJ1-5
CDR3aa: CATSIGTGNQPQHF
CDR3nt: TGTGCCACCAGTATCGGGACAGGGAATCAGCCCCAGCATTTT

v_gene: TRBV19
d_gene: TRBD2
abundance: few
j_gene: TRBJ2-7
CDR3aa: CASSIPGTTTNEQYF
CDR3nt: TGTGCCAGTAGTATTCCCGGGACTACGACTAACGAGCAGTACTTC

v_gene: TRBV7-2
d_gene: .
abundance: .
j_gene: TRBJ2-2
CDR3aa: CASSLAWGESNTGELFF
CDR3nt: TGTGCCAGCAGCTTAGCTTGGGGGGAGAGTAACACCGGGGAGCTGTTTTTT

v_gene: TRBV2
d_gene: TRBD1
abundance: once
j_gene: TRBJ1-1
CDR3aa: CASKTGVNTEAFF
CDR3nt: TGTGCCAGCAAGACAGGGGTGAACACTGAAGCTTTCTTT

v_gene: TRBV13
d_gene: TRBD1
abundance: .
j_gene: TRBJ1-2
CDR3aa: CASSLGQGYGYTF
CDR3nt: TGTGCCAGCAGCTTGGGACAGGGATATGGCTACACCTTC